The rows below give T cell receptor beta chains drawn from one sample of a study of T cells in Graves' hyperthyroidism and ophthalmopathy. In TCRdb, the multiplex PCR reads were re-called with MiXCR into one record per CDR3 protein. Of under 650,000 distinct CDR3 sequences in the sample, 15% to 20% are singletons; the top ten hold 3.5% to 4%. The specimen sequenced was blood. The origin of the receptors is a woman aged 30 to 39 with Graves' hyperthyroidism. The CDR3 runs from the conserved cysteine through the conserved F or W.

cdr3_aa,j_call,v_call
CASSFATDSPYEQYF,TRBJ2-7,TRBV28
CASSFPVTGSGYTF,TRBJ1-2,TRBV7-2
CASSYSGTRLRSYEQYF,TRBJ2-7,TRBV6-6
CASAPGRGDIQYF,TRBJ2-4,TRBV5-1
CASSQTRDLGQFF,TRBJ2-1,TRBV3-1
CASSPPTGGPMDTQYF,TRBJ2-3,TRBV28
CASSWDQSSYEQYF,TRBJ2-7,TRBV28
CASSLARMIDAGSFYEQYF,TRBJ2-7,TRBV7-2
CASSSAASYEQYF,TRBJ2-7,TRBV7-9
CASSSRFDGNEQFF,TRBJ2-1,TRBV28
CATKTAETQYF,TRBJ2-5,TRBV28
CASAHMANSPLHF,TRBJ1-6,TRBV6-1
CASSGGQGEYNEQFF,TRBJ2-1,TRBV4-1
CSASWTGGELFF,TRBJ2-2,TRBV20-1
CASSQDGTPNEKLFF,TRBJ1-4,TRBV4-3
CASSWTRANNEQFF,TRBJ2-1,TRBV5-1
CASSQERSDGYTF,TRBJ1-2,TRBV7-9
CASSRQREVRDEQYF,TRBJ2-7,TRBV6-2/TRBV6-3
CATYGLAGNEQFF,TRBJ2-1,TRBV6-1
CAISDVGQGAYEQYF,TRBJ2-7,TRBV10-3
CSARVARPKYNSPLHF,TRBJ1-6,TRBV20-1